What follows are 16 T cell receptor beta chains derived from one specimen sequenced in a study of shared clonotypes between healthy human individuals (TCRdb year 2020). Libraries were constructed by the immunoSEQ multiplex PCR assay. The table comes from immuneACCESS by way of TCRdb, which keeps in-frame sequences with V and J called. Part of the clones is missing from these tables; in studies checked, under half for an unresolved V gene and the rest for unknown reasons. This sample gives about 330,000 clones in total; around nine tenths of them show up just once. The biggest ten clones account for under 20% of the sample. The sample consisted of memory CD8+ T cells sorted from blood. Reading the label with the study, this specimen's cell subset or site is: CD45RO+ cells pooled with CCR7-negative TemRA cells. The receptors come from a man aged 18 to 29 in good health.

This chain uses TRBV6-5 with TRBJ2-1; tentatively, D is TRBD2 (5 bases). V lost 0 bases and J lost 5, with 14 bases in between. The length of the CDR3 is 16 residues. CDR1 is MNHEY, CDR2 SVGAGI, per germline. CDR3 DNA sequence: TGTGCCAGCAGTTACTCATCCGGGGAGTACGACAATGAGCAGTTCTTC. This gives the protein CASSYSSGEYDNEQFF.

The chain carries TRBV5-4 and TRBJ2-1; tentative D call: TRBD2 (6 bases). Germline CDR1 and CDR2: SGHNT and YYREEE (reference sequence). The CDR3 extends over 15 amino acids. V shed 5 bases and J shed 4 bases, with 16 bases lying between them. The CDR3 coding sequence is TGTGCCAGCAGTCAACCGGGACTTCGATACAATGAGCAGTTCTTC. This translates into CASSQPGLRYNEQFF.

The chain employs TRBV28 and TRBJ1-1; D is unclear. The CDR3 consists of 13 residues. Germline V gene data show CDR1 as MDHEN and CDR2 as SYDVKM. V was shortened by 3 bases and J by 1 base, with 6 bases between the two germline ends. DNA of the CDR3: TGTGCCAGCAGTTTCGGCGGGAACACTGAAGCTTTCTTT. It specifies CASSFGGNTEAFF.

The V gene is TRBV27, the J gene TRBJ2-7, with TRBD1 matching 8 bases. V shed 0 bases and J 3 bases; nucleotides not matched to a gene: 13. This CDR3 region has 18 residues. Germline assignment: CDR1 MNHEY and CDR2 SMNVEV (reference sequence). The CDR3 here is CASSLSGGPGQGVYEQYF. CDR3 in DNA: TGTGCCAGCAGTTTATCCGGTGGGCCCGGACAGGGAGTCTACGAGCAGTACTTC.

The rearrangement links TRBV7-6 to TRBJ2-7, with 8 bases aligning to TRBD1. Germline V gives CDR1 SGHVS, CDR2 FNYEAQ. The CDR3 extends over 15 amino acids. J lost 2 bases, V lost 5 bases, and 8 bases had no gene match. CDR3 nucleotides: TGTGCCAGCAGCCAAGGACAGGGAGAGGCCTACGAGCAGTACTTC. As protein: CASSQGQGEAYEQYF.

The chain recombines TRBV10-1 with TRBJ2-1, with 8 bases fitting TRBD2. CDR1 and CDR2 from the germline V gene are WNHNN and SYGVQD (reference sequence). The junction had 9 bases not matched to a gene; V was cut back by 5 bases and J by 6 bases. There are 15 residues in the CDR3. The CDR3 DNA follows: TGCGCCAGCAGTACCGGACTAGCAGCTAGCAATGAGCAGTTCTTC. Translated, it gives CASSTGLAASNEQFF.

V is TRBV15 and J is TRBJ1-5; 8 nucleotides line up with TRBD1. This CDR3 region has 13 residues. CDR1 and CDR2 from the germline V gene are LNHNV and YYDKDF (reference sequence). The trim removed 6 bases at V and 5 bases at J, leaving 3 bases unmatched. CDR3 in DNA: TGTGCCACCAGTTTCAGGGGGCATCAGCCCCAGCATTTT. Amino acid sequence: CATSFRGHQPQHF. Variable domain in full (rest from reference TRBV15 and TRBJ1-5): DAMVIQNPRYQVTQFGKPVTLSCSQTLNHNVMYWYQQKSSQAPKLLFHYYDKDFNNEADTPDNFQSRRPNTSFCFLDIRSPGLGDTAMYLCATSFRGHQPQHFGDGTRLSIL.

The V call is TRBV4-2, the J call TRBJ1-5, with 7 positions matching TRBD1. Per the germline V gene, CDR1 is LGHNA and CDR2 is YNFKEQ. CDR3 length equals 15 residues. The V and J ends lost 3 bases and 1 base, in that order; junction bases with no gene match: 3. CDR3 in amino acids: CASSQDRRSNQPQHF. CDR3 in DNA: TGTGCCAGCAGCCAGGACAGGAGGAGCAATCAGCCCCAGCATTTT.

This rearrangement joins TRBV10-2 to TRBJ2-2; TRBD2 might be the D (5 bases). This CDR3 contains 13 residues. CDR1 and CDR2 from the germline V gene are WSHSY and SAAADI. Trimming removed 5 bases at V and 5 bases at J, with 9 bases between. CDR3 in amino acids: CASSPGETGELFF. DNA of the CDR3: TGCGCCAGCAGTCCCGGGGAAACCGGGGAGCTGTTTTTT.

The rearrangement uses TRBV10-2 and TRBJ2-5, with unresolved D. The CDR3 totals 13 residues. The V gene's germline CDR1 is WSHSY and CDR2 SAAADI. V dropped 7 bases and J dropped 1 base, with 10 bases sitting between them. CDR3 protein: CASNAEIQETQYF. As DNA, the CDR3 is TGCGCCAGCAACGCGGAGATCCAAGAGACCCAGTACTTC.

J is TRBJ2-1 and V is TRBV27; perhaps TRBD1 as D (7 bases). CDR1 is MNHEY and CDR2 is SMNVEV in the germline V gene (reference sequence). CDR3 size: 14 residues. V gave up 8 bases and J gave up 5 bases, with 16 bases separating them. The DNA for the CDR3 is TGTGCCAGCGGACTACAGGGGATCGACAATGAGCAGTTCTTC. It translates to CASGLQGIDNEQFF.

The table lists this clone with a count of one. The rearrangement links TRBV6-5 to TRBJ2-1; D is undetermined. V lost 6 bases and J lost 0, with 9 bases in between. Germline values: CDR1 MNHEY, CDR2 SVGAGI. This CDR3 has 14 amino acids. In nucleotides, the CDR3 is TGTGCCAGCAGAGTTTCGAGCTCCTACAATGAGCAGTTCTTC. Translating gives CASRVSSSYNEQFF.

This chain uses TRBV30 with TRBJ1-1; 7 positions match TRBD1. V lost 5 bases and J lost 0; bases outside the gene matches: 9. The germline V gene encodes CDR1 GTSNPN and CDR2 SVGIG (reference sequence). This CDR3 has 15 amino acids. DNA of the CDR3: TGTGCCTGGGCCCAGGGGGTTGCTATGAACACTGAAGCTTTCTTT. Translating gives CAWAQGVAMNTEAFF. Full variable domain (missing parts from reference TRBV30 and TRBJ1-1): SQTIHQWPATLVQPVGSPLSLECTVEGTSNPNLYWYRQAAGRGLQLLFYSVGIGQISSEVPQNLSASRPQDRQFILSSKKLLLSDSGFYLCAWAQGVAMNTEAFFGQGTRLTVV.

The chain is built from TRBV10-3 and TRBJ1-2, with 8 bases aligning to TRBD1. The germline V gene encodes CDR1 ENHRY and CDR2 SYGVKD. This CDR3 has 17 amino acids. J was trimmed by 4 bases and V by 8 bases; bases with no gene match: 18. CDR3 residues: CAIFEDREKDRIYGYTF. The CDR3 DNA sequence: TGTGCCATCTTTGAGGACAGGGAGAAGGACCGAATCTATGGCTACACCTTC.

In this sample, this clone turned up once. The chain has TRBV27 and TRBJ2-7, with 11 bases fitting TRBD1. V was clipped by 3 bases and J by 6 bases; unmatched bases: 1. The CDR3 loop spans 13 amino acids. Germline-derived CDR1 and CDR2 are MNHEY and SMNVEV (reference sequence). CDR3 nucleotides: TGTGCCAGCAGTTTTGGGACAGGGGGCGAGCAGTACTTC. This encodes CASSFGTGGEQYF.

This clone has more than one count but fewer than ten. In DNA form, the CDR3 reads TGTGCCAGCAGTGGCCTGACAGGGGGTCCCATATCAAACACCATATATTTT. Amino acids: CASSGLTGGPISNTIYF. V gene TRBV2 combines with J gene TRBJ1-3; 9 bases line up with TRBD1. CDR3 length equals 17 residues. Germline lookup yields CDR1 SNHLY and CDR2 FYNNEI. V shed 4 bases and J 6 bases; nucleotides not matched to a gene: 13.